The clone carrying this T cell receptor beta chain came up many times. Its antigen is as yet unknown. From the germline J gene comes the end of the CDR3, since the read stops 3 residues before it. The sample comes from a study of T cell clonality in common variable immunodeficiency. General study results and limits: Compared with healthy controls, CVID subjects showed increased TCRbeta clonality, mostly in about a third.

Donors gave roughly 5 to 8.5 ml heparinized peripheral whole blood. J lost 5 bases, V lost 2 bases, and 11 bases had no gene match. The CDR3 is 17 residues long. CDR1 is MNHNS, CDR2 SASEGT, per germline. Libraries were prepared by immunoSEQ multiplex PCR; TCRdb keeps only in-frame clonotypes and omits some of them. This sample comprises more than 35,000 clones, none seen once only. The sequencing sample was made of peripheral blood mononuclear cells. The origin of this receptor is a person aged 18 to 75 in good health. The chain combines TRBV6-1 with TRBJ1-1; 10 bases are shared with TRBD1. The CDR3 loop reads CASSEFPRTGGRTEAFF. The CDR3 DNA, read in part, is TGTGCCAGCAGTGAATTCCCTCGGACAGGGGGGCGGACTGAA.